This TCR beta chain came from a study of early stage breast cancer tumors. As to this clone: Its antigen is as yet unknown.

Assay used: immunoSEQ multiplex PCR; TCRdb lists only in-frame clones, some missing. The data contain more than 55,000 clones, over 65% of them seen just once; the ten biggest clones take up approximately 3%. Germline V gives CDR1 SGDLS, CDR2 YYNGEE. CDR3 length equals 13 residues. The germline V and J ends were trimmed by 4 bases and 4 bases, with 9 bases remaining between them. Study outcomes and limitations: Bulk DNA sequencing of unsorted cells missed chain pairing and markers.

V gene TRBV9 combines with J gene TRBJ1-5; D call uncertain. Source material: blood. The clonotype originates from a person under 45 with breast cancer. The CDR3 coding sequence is TGTGCCAGCAGCTCCGGTGGGAATCAGCCCCAGCATTTT. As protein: CASSSGGNQPQHF.